Listed below are T cell receptor beta chains from one sample, sequenced in a study of T cells after yellow fever vaccination. TCRdb analysed the 5' RACE reads with MiXCR anew, one entry per CDR3 protein. The table includes 450,000 to 650,000 distinct CDR3 sequences, about a fifth detected once. This material consisted of PBMCs, taken more than 20 days after the first yellow fever vaccination. The origin of the receptors is a man aged 18 to 29 who received the YFV17D yellow fever vaccine. Both conserved end residues are part of each CDR3.

TRBJ2-3	TRBV19	CASSIGGPHYF
TRBJ2-5	TRBV20-1	CSARGWQTEKETQYF
TRBJ2-5	TRBV29-1	CSVTQGRETQYF
TRBJ2-1	TRBV7-2	CASDPGGEGEQFF
TRBJ1-1	TRBV6-5	CASSYNTPGTGGHEAFF
TRBJ2-5	TRBV5-6	CASSFRQDLQETQYF
TRBJ2-3	TRBV20-1	CSAHPQFGASTDTQYF
TRBJ1-1	TRBV19	CASSPWTAEAFF
TRBJ1-5	TRBV19	CASRDRGHQPQHF
TRBJ1-6	TRBV4-3	CASSQDGSPYNSPLHF
TRBJ1-1	TRBV11-2	CASSLVSSRAYF
TRBJ2-7	TRBV5-1	CASESDRGTEQYF
TRBJ2-5	TRBV15	CATSTRLAGGGETQYF
TRBJ1-5	TRBV27	CASSFRRDQPQHF
TRBJ1-1	TRBV12-5	CASGLVLGTGREMTEAFF
TRBJ2-5	TRBV2	CASSGTSAGETQYF
TRBJ1-1	TRBV7-9	CASSLDWTGASNTEAFF
TRBJ1-5	TRBV6-2/TRBV6-3	CASSYLRGAGGTAEPQHF
TRBJ2-2	TRBV4-3	CASSHRTGQGIFGELFF
TRBJ2-1	TRBV7-8	CASSLILHEQFF
TRBJ2-3	TRBV28	CASLAGSSDTQYF
TRBJ1-1	TRBV7-9	CASSPRGGRTEAFF
TRBJ2-3	TRBV24-1	CATSEQDGRRTQYF
TRBJ1-1	TRBV18	CASSRFWTGQNTEAFF
TRBJ1-2	TRBV6-5	CASSYTTSATYGYTF
TRBJ1-2	TRBV6-2/TRBV6-3	CARTRTGYGYTF
TRBJ2-2	TRBV18	CASSPLGSSPELFF
TRBJ1-5	TRBV7-2	CASSSFRLFNQPQHF
TRBJ2-1	TRBV19	CASSPGGEYNEQFF
TRBJ1-1	TRBV29-1	CSGRPDGSEAFF
TRBJ1-1	TRBV6-2/TRBV6-3	CASSYTDSSEAFF
TRBJ2-5	TRBV19	CASSIHPGLAGETQYF
TRBJ2-7	TRBV12-3/TRBV12-4	CASSFAGPAYEQYF
TRBJ2-1	TRBV24-1	CATSTIAGPTYNEQFF
TRBJ2-5	TRBV7-2	CASSPRPGTGSETQYF
TRBJ1-5	TRBV5-1	CASSLAGWQPQHF
TRBJ2-3	TRBV4-1	CASSLPLSPPGDF
TRBJ2-5	TRBV5-1	CASSSVGGRQETQYF